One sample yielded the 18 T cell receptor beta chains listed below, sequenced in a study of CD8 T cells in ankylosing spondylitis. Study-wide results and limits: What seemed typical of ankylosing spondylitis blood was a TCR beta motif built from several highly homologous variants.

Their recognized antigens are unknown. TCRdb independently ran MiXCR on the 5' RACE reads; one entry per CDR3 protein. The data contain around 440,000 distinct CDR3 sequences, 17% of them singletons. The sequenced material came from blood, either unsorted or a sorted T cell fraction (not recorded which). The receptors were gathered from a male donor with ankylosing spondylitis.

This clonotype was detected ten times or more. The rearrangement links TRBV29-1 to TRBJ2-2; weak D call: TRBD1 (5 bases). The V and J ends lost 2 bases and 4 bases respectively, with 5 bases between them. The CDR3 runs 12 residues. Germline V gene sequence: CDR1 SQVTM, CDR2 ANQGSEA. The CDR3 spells CSVERGTGELFF. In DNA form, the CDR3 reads TGCAGCGTTGAAAGGGGCACCGGGGAGCTGTTTTTT.

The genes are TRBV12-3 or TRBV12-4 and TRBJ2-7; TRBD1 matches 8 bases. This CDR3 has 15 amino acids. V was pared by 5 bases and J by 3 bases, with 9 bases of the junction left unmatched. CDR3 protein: CASSPPGTGDYEQYF. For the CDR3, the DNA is TGTGCCAGCAGTCCCCCCGGGACAGGAGACTACGAGCAGTACTTC.

This CDR3 reads CASSYSANRAATNEKLFF. In DNA, the CDR3 is TGTGCCAGCAGTTACTCGGCGAACCGAGCAGCAACTAATGAAAAACTGTTTTTT. This chain connects TRBV6-2 or TRBV6-3 to TRBJ1-4, with D unclear. V shed 0 bases and J shed 0 bases, with 14 bases lying between them. Germline assignment: CDR1 MNHEY and CDR2 SVGEGT. This CDR3 spans 18 amino acids.

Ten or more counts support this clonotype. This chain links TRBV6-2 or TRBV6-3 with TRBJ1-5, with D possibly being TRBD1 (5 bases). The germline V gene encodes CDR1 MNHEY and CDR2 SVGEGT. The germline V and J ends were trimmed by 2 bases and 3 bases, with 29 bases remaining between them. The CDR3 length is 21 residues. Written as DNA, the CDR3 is TGTGCCAGCAGTTACGGGGGATATCAGATTAGCAAGGTTCGGCCCAATCAGCCCCAGCATTTT. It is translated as CASSYGGYQISKVRPNQPQHF.

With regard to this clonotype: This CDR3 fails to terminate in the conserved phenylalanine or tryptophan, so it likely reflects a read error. The CDR3 DNA sequence: TGTGCCAGCTCACCATGGACACTTCAAGAGACCCAGTACTCC. This codes for CASSPWTLQETQYS. The rearrangement uses TRBV18 and TRBJ2-5; tentatively, D is TRBD1 (5 bases). Germline V CDR1 and CDR2: KGHSH, LQKENI. This CDR3 has 14 amino acids. Deletions cut 2 bases from V and 2 bases from J, with 9 bases between.

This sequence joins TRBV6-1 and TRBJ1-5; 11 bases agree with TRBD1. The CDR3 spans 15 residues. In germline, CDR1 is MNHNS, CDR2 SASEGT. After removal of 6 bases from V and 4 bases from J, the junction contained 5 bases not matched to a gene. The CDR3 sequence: CASRVWDRGNQPQHF. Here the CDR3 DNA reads TGTGCCAGCAGGGTCTGGGACAGGGGGAATCAGCCCCAGCATTTT.

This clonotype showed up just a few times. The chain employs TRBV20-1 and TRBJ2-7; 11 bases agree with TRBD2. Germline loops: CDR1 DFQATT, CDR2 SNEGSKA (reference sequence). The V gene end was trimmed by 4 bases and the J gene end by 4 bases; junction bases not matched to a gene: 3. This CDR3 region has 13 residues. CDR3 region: CSANSGGGYEQYF. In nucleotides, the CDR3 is TGCAGTGCTAATAGCGGGGGGGGGTACGAGCAGTACTTC.

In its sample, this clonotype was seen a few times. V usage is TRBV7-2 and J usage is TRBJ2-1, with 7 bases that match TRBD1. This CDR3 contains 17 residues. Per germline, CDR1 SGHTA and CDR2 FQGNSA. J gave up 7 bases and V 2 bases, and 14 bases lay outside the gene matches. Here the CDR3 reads CASSLPMDRLTLNEQFF. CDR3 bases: TGTGCCAGCAGCTTACCAATGGACAGGCTCACGCTTAATGAGCAGTTCTTC.

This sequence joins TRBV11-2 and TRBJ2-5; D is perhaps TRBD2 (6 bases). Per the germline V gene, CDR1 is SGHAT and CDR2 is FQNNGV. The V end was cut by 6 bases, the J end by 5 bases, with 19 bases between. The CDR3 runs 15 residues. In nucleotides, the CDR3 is TGTGCCAGCAGAGAAGTAGCGGACGTTCGGGAGACCCAGTACTTC. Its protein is CASREVADVRETQYF.

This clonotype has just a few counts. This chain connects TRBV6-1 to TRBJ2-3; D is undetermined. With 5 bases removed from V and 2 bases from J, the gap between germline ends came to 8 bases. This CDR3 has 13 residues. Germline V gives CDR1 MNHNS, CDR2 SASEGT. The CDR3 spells CASSKSPTDTQYF. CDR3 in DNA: TGTGCCAGCAGTAAGAGTCCCACAGATACGCAGTATTTT.

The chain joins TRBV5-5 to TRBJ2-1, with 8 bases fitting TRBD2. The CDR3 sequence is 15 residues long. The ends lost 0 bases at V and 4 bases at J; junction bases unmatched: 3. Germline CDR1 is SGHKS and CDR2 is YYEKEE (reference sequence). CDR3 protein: CASSLALAEYNEQFF. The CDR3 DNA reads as TGTGCCAGCAGCTTGGCACTAGCGGAATACAATGAGCAGTTCTTC.

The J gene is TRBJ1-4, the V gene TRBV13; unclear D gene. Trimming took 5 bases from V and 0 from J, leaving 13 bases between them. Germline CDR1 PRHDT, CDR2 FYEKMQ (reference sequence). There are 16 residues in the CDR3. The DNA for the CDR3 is TGTGCCAGCAGCAACCGACACCCTGCAACTAATGAAAAACTGTTTTTT. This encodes CASSNRHPATNEKLFF.

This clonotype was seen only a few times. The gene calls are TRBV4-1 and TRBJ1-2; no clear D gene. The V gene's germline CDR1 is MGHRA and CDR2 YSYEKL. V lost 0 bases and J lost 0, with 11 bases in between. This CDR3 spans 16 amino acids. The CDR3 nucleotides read TGCGCCAGCAGCCAAGATTTACAGTCACCTAACTATGGCTACACCTTC. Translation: CASSQDLQSPNYGYTF.

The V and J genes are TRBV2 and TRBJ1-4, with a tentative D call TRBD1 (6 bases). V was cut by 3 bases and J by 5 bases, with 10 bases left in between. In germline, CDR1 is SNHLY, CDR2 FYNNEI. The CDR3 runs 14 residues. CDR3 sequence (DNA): TGTGCCAGCAGTGAGGGCAGGGGAAATGAAAAACTGTTTTTT. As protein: CASSEGRGNEKLFF.

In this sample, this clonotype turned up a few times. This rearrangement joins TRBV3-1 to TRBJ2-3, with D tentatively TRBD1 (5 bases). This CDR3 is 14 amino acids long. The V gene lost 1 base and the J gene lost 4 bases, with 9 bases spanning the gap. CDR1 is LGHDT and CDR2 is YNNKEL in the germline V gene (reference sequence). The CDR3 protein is CASSQASGPDTQYF. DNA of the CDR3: TGTGCCAGCAGCCAAGCCTCAGGGCCAGATACGCAGTATTTT.

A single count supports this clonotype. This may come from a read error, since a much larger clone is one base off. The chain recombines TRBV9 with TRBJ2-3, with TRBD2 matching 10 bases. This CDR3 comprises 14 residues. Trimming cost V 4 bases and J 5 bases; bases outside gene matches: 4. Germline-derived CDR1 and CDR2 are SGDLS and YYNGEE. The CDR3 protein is CASSPGLAEDTQYF. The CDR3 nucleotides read TGTGCCAGCAGCCCCGGACTAGCGGAAGATACGCAGTATTTT.

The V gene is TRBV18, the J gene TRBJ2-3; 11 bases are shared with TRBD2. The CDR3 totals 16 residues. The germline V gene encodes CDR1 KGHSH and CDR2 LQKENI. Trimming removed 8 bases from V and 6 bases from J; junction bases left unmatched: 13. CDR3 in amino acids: CASAIGLAGVSDTQYF. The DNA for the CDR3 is TGTGCCAGCGCAATCGGACTAGCGGGTGTTTCGGATACGCAGTATTTT.

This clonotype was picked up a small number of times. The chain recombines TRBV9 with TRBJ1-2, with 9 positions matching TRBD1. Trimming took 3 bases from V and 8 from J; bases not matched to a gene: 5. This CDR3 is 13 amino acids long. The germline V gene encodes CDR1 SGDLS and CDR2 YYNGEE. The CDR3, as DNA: TGTGCCAGCAGCGCGACAGGGGGTGAAGGCTACACCTTC. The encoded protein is CASSATGGEGYTF.